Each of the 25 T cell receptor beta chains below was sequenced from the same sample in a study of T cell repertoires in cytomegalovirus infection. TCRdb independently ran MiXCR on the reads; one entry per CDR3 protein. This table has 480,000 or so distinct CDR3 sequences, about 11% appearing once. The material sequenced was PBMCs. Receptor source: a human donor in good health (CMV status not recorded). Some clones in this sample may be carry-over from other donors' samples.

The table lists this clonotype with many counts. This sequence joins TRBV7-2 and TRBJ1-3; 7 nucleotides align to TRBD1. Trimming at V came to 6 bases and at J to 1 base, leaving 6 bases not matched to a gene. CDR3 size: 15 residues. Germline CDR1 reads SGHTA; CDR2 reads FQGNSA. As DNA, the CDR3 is TGTGCCAGCAGGCTCCAGGGGGGGTCTGGAAACACCATATATTTT. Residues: CASRLQGGSGNTIYF.

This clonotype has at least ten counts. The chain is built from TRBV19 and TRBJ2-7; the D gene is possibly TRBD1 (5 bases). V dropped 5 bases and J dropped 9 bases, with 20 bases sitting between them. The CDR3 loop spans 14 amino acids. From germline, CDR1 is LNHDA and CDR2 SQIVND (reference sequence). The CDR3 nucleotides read TGTGCCAGTAGTGCCCGACAGAGCCCTCTGGCGCAGTACTTC. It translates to CASSARQSPLAQYF.

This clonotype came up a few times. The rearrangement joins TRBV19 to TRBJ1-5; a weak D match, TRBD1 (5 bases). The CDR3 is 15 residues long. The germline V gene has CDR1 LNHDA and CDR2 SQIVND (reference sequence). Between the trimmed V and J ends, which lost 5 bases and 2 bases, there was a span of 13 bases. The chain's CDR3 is CASSPEGLRNQPQHF. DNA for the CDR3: TGTGCCAGTAGTCCGGAGGGGCTCCGCAATCAGCCCCAGCATTTT.

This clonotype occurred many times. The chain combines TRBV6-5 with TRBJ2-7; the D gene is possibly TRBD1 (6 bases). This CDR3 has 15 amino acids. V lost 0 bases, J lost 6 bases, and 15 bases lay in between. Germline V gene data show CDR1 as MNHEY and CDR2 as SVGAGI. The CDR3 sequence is CASSYSIGDTSEQYF. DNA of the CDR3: TGTGCCAGCAGTTACTCGATCGGGGACACCTCCGAGCAGTACTTC.

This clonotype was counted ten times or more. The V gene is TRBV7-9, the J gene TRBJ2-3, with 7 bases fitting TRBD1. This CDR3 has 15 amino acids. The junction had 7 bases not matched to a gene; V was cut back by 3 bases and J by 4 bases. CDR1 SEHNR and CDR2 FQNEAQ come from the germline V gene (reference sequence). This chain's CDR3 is CASSLATGYPDTQYF. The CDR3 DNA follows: TGTGCCAGCAGCTTGGCGACAGGGTATCCAGATACGCAGTATTTT.

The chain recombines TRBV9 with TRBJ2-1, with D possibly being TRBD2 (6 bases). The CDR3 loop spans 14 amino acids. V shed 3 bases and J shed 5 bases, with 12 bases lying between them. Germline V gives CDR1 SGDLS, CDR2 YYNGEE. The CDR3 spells CASSAPGLHNEQFF. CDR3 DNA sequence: TGTGCCAGCAGCGCTCCGGGACTGCACAATGAGCAGTTCTTC.

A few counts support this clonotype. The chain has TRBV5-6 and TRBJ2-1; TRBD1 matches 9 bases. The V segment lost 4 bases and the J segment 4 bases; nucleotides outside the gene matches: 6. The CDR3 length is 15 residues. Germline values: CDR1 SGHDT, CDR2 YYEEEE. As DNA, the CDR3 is TGTGCCAGCAGCGGGTCGGGACAGGGATACAATGAGCAGTTCTTC. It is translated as CASSGSGQGYNEQFF.

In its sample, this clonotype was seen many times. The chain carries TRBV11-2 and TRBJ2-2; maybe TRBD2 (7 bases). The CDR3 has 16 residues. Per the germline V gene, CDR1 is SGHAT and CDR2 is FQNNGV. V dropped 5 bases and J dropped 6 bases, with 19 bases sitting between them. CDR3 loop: CASSPLGGGAAGELFF. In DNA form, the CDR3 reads TGTGCCAGCAGCCCCCTAGGAGGGGGGGCCGCCGGGGAGCTGTTTTTT.

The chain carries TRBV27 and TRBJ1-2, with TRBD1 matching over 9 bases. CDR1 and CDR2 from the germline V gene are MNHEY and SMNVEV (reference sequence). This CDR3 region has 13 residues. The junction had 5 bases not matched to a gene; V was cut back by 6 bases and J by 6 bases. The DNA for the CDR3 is TGTGCCAGCAGCCTGGGGACAGGGCATGGCTACACCTTC. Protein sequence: CASSLGTGHGYTF.

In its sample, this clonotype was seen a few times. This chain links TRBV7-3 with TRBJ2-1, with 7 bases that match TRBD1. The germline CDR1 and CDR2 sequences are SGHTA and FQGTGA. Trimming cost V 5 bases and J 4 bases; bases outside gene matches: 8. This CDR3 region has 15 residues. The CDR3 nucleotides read TGTGCCAGCAGCGCCCCCTGGGACAGATACAATGAGCAGTTCTTC. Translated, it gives CASSAPWDRYNEQFF.

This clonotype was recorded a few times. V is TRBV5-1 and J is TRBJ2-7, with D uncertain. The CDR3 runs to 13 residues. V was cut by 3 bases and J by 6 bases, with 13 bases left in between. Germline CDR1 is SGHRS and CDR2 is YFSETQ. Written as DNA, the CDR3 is TGCGCCAGCAGCTCACTGGACCTAGGCGAGCAGTACTTC. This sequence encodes CASSSLDLGEQYF.

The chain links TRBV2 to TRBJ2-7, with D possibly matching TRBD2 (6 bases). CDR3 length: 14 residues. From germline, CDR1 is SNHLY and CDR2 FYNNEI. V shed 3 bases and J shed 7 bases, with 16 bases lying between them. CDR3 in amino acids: CASSEEGGQTEQYF. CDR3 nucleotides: TGTGCCAGCAGTGAGGAGGGCGGCCAGACGGAGCAGTACTTC.

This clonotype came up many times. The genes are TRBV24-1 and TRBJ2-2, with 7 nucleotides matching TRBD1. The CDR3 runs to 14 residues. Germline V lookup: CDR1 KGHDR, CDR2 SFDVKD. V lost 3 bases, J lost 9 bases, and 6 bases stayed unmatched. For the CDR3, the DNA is TGTGCCACCAGTGATCCCGACAGGGATCGGGAGCTGTTTTTT. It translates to CATSDPDRDRELFF.

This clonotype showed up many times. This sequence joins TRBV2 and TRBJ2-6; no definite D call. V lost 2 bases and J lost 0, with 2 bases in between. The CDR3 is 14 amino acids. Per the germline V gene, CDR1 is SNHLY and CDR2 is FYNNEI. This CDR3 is CASSEFSGANVLTF. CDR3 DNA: TGTGCCAGCAGTGAATTCTCTGGGGCCAACGTCCTGACTTTC. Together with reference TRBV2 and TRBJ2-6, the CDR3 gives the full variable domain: EPEVTQTPSHQVTQMGQEVILRCVPISNHLYFYWYRQILGQKVEFLVSFYNNEISEKSEIFDDQFSVERPDGSNFTLKIRSTKLEDSAMYFCASSEFSGANVLTFGAGSRLTVL.

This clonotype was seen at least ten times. The CDR3 nucleotides read TGTGCCAGCAGCTTAGAACTAGCGGGGAACAACAATGAGCAGTTCTTC. Protein product: CASSLELAGNNNEQFF. The gene calls are TRBV7-6 and TRBJ2-1, with 10 bases fitting TRBD2. With V trimmed by 1 base and J by 5 bases, 5 bases remained unmatched. The germline V gene encodes CDR1 SGHVS and CDR2 FNYEAQ. This CDR3 comprises 16 residues.

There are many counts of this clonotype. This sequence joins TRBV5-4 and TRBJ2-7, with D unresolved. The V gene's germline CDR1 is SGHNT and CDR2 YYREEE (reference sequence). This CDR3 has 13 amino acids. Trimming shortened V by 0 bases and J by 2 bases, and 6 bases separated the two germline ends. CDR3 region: CASSLEPTYEQYF. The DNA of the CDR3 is TGTGCCAGCAGCTTGGAACCAACCTACGAGCAGTACTTC.

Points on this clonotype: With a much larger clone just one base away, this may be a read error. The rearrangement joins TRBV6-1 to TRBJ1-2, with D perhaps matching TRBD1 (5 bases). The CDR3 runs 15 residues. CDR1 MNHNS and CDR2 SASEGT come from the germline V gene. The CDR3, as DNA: TGTGCCAGCGGTGAATCCTCCGTGGGGCCCGATGGCTACACCTTC. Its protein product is CASGESSVGPDGYTF.

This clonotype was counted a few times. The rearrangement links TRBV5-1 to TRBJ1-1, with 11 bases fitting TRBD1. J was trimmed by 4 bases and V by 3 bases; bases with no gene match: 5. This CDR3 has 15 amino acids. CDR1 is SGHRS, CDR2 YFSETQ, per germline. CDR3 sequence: CASSWTGGTGTEAFF. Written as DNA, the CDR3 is TGCGCCAGCAGCTGGACAGGGGGCACTGGCACTGAAGCTTTCTTT. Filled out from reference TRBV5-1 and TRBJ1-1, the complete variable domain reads KAGVTQTPRYLIKTRGQQVTLSCSPISGHRSVSWYQQTPGQGLQFLFEYFSETQRNKGNFPGRFSGRQFSNSRSEMNVSTLELGDSALYLCASSWTGGTGTEAFFGQGTRLTVV.

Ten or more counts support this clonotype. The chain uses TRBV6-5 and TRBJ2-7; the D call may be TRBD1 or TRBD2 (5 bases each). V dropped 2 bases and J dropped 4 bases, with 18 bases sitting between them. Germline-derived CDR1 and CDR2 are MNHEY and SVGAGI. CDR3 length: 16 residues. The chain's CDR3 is CASSYIRDLGLYEQYF. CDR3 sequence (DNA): TGTGCCAGCAGTTACATCCGGGACCTAGGGCTTTACGAGCAGTACTTC.

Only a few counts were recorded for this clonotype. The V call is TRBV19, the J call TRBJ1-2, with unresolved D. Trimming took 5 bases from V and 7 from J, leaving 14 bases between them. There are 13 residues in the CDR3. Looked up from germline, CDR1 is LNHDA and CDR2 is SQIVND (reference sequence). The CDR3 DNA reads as TGTGCCAGTAGTCCCTTGGGAGGTGGTGGCTACACCTTC. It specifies CASSPLGGGGYTF. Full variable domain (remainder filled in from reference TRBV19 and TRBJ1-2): DGGITQSPKYLFRKEGQNVTLSCEQNLNHDAMYWYRQDPGQGLRLIYYSQIVNDFQKGDIAEGYSVSREKKESFPLTVTSAQKNPTAFYLCASSPLGGGGYTFGSGTRLTVV.

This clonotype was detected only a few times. In DNA form, the CDR3 reads TGTGCCTGGAGTTCGGGACTAGCGGGATCCGAGCAGTACTTC. It yields the protein CAWSSGLAGSEQYF. The V call is TRBV30, the J call TRBJ2-7; 13 nucleotides line up with TRBD2. The germline gives CDR1 GTSNPN, CDR2 SVGIG (reference sequence). With 2 bases clipped from V and 6 bases from J, the junction kept 4 bases outside the gene matches. The CDR3 sequence is 14 residues long. The full variable domain, in which reference TRBV30 and TRBJ2-7 provide the parts outside the CDR3, is SQTIHQWPATLVQPVGSPLSLECTVEGTSNPNLYWYRQAAGRGLQLLFYSVGIGQISSEVPQNLSASRPQDRQFILSSKKLLLSDSGFYLCAWSSGLAGSEQYFGPGTRLTVT.

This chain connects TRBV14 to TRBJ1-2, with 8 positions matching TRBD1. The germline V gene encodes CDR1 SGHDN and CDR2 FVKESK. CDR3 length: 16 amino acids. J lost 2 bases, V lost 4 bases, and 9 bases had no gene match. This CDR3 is CASSRLRQGKNYGYTF. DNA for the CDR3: TGTGCCAGCAGCCGCCTGAGACAGGGGAAAAACTATGGCTACACCTTC.

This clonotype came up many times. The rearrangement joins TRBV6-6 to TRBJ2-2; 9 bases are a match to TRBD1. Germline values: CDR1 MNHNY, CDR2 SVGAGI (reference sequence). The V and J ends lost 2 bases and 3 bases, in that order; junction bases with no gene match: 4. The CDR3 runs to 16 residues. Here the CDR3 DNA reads TGTGCCAGCAGTTACCTCTGGACAGGGGACACCGGGGAGCTGTTTTTT. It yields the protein CASSYLWTGDTGELFF.

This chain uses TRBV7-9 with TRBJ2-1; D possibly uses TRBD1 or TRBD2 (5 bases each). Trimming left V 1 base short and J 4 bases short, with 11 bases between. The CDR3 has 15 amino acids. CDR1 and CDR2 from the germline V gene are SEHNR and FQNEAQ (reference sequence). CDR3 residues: CASSLGGELYNEQFF. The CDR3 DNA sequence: TGTGCCAGCAGCTTAGGAGGGGAACTATACAATGAGCAGTTCTTC.

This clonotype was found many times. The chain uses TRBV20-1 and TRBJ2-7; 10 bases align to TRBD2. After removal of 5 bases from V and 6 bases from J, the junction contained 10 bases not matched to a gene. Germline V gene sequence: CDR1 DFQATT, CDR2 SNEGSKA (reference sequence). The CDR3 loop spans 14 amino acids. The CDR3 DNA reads TGCAGTGCTGGGCCCCCTAGCGGGAGCCTCGAGCAGTACTTC. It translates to CSAGPPSGSLEQYF.